This TCR beta chain was captured by sequencing in a study of beta chain features in type 1 diabetes. About the research overall: The patients were much like the healthy donors in age, gender and cell yields.

The study, taken as a whole, reports: Whether TCRB rearrangement is influenced by HLA type went unresolved here. All four CD4+ subsets from Type 1 diabetes patients carried moderately but significantly shorter TCRB CDR3s. Among patients, naive, central memory and Treg TCRB repertoires appeared more similar than among healthy donors.

This clone has just a few counts. Antigen specificity is unknown. Germline V CDR1 and CDR2: SGHDT, YYEEEE. The CDR3 spans 15 residues. V gave up 4 bases and J gave up 0 bases, with 8 bases separating them. Sequencing targeted expressed TCRB transcripts, as all isolated RNA had been reverse transcribed. Method: immunoSEQ multiplex PCR; TCRdb's copy keeps in-frame clones and lacks some. The sample lists about 700,000 clones, roughly 13% occurring once. CD45RO/CCR7/CD25/CD127/CD95/CD27 sorting isolated CD4+ naive, central memory, regulatory and stem cell-like memory cells. This TCR derives from a man aged 18 to 30 with type 1 diabetes. Sequenced material: naive CD4+ T cells from blood. The V call is TRBV5-6, the J call TRBJ2-6; no clear D gene. CDR3 DNA: TGTGCCAGCAGCCCCAGGAGCTCTGGGGCCAACGTCCTGACTTTC. It is translated as CASSPRSSGANVLTF.